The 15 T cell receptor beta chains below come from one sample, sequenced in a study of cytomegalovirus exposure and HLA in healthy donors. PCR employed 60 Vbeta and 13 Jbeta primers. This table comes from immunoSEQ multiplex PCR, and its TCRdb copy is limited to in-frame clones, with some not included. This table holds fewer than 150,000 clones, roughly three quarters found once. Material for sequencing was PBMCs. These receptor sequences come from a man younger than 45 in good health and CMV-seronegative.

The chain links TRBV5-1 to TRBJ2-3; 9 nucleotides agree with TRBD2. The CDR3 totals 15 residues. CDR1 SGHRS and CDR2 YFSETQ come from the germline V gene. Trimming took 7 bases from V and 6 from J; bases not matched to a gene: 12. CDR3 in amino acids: CASGFGREGADTQYF. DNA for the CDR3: TGCGCCAGCGGTTTTGGGCGGGAGGGTGCCGATACGCAGTATTTT.

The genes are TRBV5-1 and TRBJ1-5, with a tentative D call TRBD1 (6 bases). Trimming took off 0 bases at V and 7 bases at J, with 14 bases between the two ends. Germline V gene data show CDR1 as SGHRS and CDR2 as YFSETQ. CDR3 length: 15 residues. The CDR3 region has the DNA TGCGCCAGCAGCTTGGTGGCAGGGCAGGGGCAGCCCCAGCATTTT. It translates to CASSLVAGQGQPQHF.

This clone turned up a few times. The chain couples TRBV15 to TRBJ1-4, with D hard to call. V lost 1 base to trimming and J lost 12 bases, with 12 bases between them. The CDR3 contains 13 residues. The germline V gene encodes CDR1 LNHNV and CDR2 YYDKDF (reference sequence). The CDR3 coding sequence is TGTGCCACCAGCAGAGCTAAAGTGCCGGAACTGTTTTTT. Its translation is CATSRAKVPELFF. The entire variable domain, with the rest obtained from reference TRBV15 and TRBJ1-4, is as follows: DAMVIQNPRYQVTQFGKPVTLSCSQTLNHNVMYWYQQKSSQAPKLLFHYYDKDFNNEADTPDNFQSRRPNTSFCFLDIRSPGLGDTAMYLCATSRAKVPELFFGSGTQLSVL.

CDR3 coding DNA: TGTGCCTGGAGTGGGCGGGGGTCCATGAACACTGAAGCTTTCTTT. It yields the protein CAWSGRGSMNTEAFF. This chain connects TRBV30 to TRBJ1-1; a weak D match, TRBD1 (5 bases). Trimming left V 1 base short and J 0 bases short, with 12 bases between. The germline V gene encodes CDR1 GTSNPN and CDR2 SVGIG (reference sequence). The CDR3 has 15 residues.

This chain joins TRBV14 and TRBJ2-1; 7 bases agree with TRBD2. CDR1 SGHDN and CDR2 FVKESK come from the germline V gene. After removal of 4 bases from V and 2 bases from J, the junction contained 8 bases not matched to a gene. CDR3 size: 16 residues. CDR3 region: CASSPTGRGAYNEQFF. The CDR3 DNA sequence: TGTGCCAGCAGCCCCACGGGGAGGGGAGCCTACAATGAGCAGTTCTTC.

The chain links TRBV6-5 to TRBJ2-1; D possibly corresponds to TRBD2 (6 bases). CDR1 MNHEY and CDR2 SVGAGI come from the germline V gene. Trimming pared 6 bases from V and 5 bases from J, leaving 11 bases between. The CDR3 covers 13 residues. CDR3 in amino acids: CASSQGLHNEQFF. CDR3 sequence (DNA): TGTGCCAGCAGCCAAGGACTACACAATGAGCAGTTCTTC.

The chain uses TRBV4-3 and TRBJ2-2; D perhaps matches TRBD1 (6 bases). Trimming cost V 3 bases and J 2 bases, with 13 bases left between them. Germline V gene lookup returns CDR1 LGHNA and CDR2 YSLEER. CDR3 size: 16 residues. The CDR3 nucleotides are TGCGCCAGCAGCCAGGACAGTGTGATCAACACCGGGGAGCTGTTTTTT. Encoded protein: CASSQDSVINTGELFF.

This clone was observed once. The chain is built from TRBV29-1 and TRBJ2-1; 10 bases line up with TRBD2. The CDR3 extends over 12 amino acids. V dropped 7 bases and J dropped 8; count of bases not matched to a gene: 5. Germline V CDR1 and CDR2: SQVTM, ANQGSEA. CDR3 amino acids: CSGSGRNDEQFF. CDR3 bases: TGCAGCGGTAGCGGGAGGAACGATGAGCAGTTCTTC.

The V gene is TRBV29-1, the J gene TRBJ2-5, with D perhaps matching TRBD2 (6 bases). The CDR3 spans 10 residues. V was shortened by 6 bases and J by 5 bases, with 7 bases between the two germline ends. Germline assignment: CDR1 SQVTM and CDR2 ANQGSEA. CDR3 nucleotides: TGCAGCGTCGGAGGGGAGACCCAGTACTTC. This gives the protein CSVGGETQYF.

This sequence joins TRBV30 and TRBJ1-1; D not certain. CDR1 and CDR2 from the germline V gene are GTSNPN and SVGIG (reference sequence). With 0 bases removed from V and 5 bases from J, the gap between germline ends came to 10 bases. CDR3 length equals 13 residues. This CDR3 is CAWSVGGLTEAFF. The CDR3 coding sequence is TGTGCCTGGAGTGTTGGAGGGTTGACTGAAGCTTTCTTT.

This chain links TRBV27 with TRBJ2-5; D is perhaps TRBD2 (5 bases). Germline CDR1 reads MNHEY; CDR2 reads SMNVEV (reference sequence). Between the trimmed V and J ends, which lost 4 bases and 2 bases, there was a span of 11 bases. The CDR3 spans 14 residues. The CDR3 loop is CASSYSRGQETQYF. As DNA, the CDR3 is TGTGCCAGCAGTTACAGTCGGGGTCAAGAGACCCAGTACTTC.

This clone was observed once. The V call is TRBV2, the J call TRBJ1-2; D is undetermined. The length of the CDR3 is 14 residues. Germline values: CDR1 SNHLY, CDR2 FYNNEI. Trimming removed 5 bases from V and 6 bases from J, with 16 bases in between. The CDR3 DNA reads TGTGCCAGCAGTCCTACAGACCCGCGAAATGGCTACACCTTC. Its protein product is CASSPTDPRNGYTF.

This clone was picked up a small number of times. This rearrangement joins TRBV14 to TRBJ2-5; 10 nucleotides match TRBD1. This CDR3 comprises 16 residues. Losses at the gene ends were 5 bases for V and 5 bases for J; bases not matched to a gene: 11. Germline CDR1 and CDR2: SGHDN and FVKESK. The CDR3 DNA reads TGTGCCAGCAGCGTACTCAAGACAGGGGGCACGGAGACCCAGTACTTC. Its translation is CASSVLKTGGTETQYF.

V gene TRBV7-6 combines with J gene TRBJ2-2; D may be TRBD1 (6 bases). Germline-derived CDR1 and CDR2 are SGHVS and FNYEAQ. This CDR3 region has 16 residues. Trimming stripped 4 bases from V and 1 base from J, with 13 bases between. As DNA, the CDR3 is TGTGCCAGCAGCTCTGACAGGAACAGGAACACCGGGGAGCTGTTTTTT. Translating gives CASSSDRNRNTGELFF.

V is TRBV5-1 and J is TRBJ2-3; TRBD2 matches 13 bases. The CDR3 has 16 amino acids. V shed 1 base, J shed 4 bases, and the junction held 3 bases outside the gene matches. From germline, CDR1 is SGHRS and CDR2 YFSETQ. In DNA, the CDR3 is TGCGCCAGCAGCTTGCGGGGACTAGCGGGGCCAGATACGCAGTATTTT. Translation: CASSLRGLAGPDTQYF. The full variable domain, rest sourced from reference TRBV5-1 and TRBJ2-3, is KAGVTQTPRYLIKTRGQQVTLSCSPISGHRSVSWYQQTPGQGLQFLFEYFSETQRNKGNFPGRFSGRQFSNSRSEMNVSTLELGDSALYLCASSLRGLAGPDTQYFGPGTRLTVL.